The 25 T cell receptor beta chains below come from one sample, sequenced in a study of blood T cell repertoires in COVID-19. Using immunoSEQ multiplex PCR, the repertoire was profiled, and TCRdb retains in-frame clones only, with some absent. The table lists around 80,000 clones, about 82% of them singletons, with roughly 15% in the top ten. The sequencing input was peripheral blood. The receptors come from a woman of 80 years or more with acute or convalescent COVID-19.

The chain is built from TRBV4-1 and TRBJ1-4; weak D call: TRBD1 (6 bases). Trimming removed 7 bases at V and 7 bases at J, with 13 bases between. The germline CDR1 and CDR2 sequences are MGHRA and YSYEKL. The CDR3 runs to 13 residues. The CDR3 loop is CASKYEGGEKLFF. CDR3 in DNA: TGCGCCAGCAAATACGAAGGGGGTGAAAAACTGTTTTTT.

The chain recombines TRBV18 with TRBJ2-1; 8 bases match TRBD1. This CDR3 is 15 amino acids long. The ends lost 2 bases at V and 2 bases at J; junction bases unmatched: 2. Germline CDR1 is KGHSH and CDR2 is LQKENI. This CDR3 reads CASSPGQGTYNEQFF. CDR3 bases: TGTGCCAGCTCACCAGGACAGGGCACCTACAATGAGCAGTTCTTC.

The V gene is TRBV7-3, the J gene TRBJ2-1, with D uncertain. This CDR3 comprises 12 residues. The V gene's germline CDR1 is SGHTA and CDR2 FQGTGA. Trimming took 2 bases from V and 6 from J, leaving 5 bases between them. In nucleotides, the CDR3 is TGTGCCAGCAGCTTAGGTAGCAATGAGCAGTTCTTC. This encodes CASSLGSNEQFF.

The chain combines TRBV5-1 with TRBJ2-3; 8 bases line up with TRBD2. CDR1 and CDR2 (germline): SGHRS, YFSETQ. The CDR3 is 15 amino acids. V was clipped by 4 bases and J by 0 bases; unmatched bases: 4. CDR3 bases: TGCGCCAGCAGCCCGGGGGGGACTAGCACAGATACGCAGTATTTT. Translation: CASSPGGTSTDTQYF.

J is TRBJ2-5 and V is TRBV10-3; possibly TRBD1 for D (5 bases). Trimming stripped 3 bases from V and 2 bases from J, with 10 bases between. There are 14 residues in the CDR3. CDR1 is ENHRY, CDR2 SYGVKD, per germline. The DNA for the CDR3 is TGTGCCATCAGTGACACAGGTTCACAAGAGACCCAGTACTTC. It codes for CAISDTGSQETQYF.

This clone has just a few counts. The chain has TRBV27 and TRBJ1-2; a weak D match, TRBD1 (6 bases). There are 14 residues in the CDR3. Per germline, CDR1 MNHEY and CDR2 SMNVEV (reference sequence). Trimming stripped 3 bases from V and 8 bases from J, with 16 bases between. CDR3 sequence (DNA): TGTGCCAGCAGTTTTCTCCCGGACAGATCCGGCTACACCTTC. Amino acids: CASSFLPDRSGYTF.

The rearrangement uses TRBV6-2 or TRBV6-3 and TRBJ1-5, with 7 bases aligning to TRBD1. The CDR3 is 14 residues long. CDR1 is MNHEY, CDR2 SVGEGT, per germline. With V trimmed by 4 bases and J by 6 bases, 6 bases remained unmatched. The CDR3 sequence: CASSLGGIGQPQHF. In DNA form, the CDR3 reads TGTGCCAGCAGTTTAGGGGGCATAGGTCAGCCCCAGCATTTT.

This chain joins TRBV7-8 and TRBJ1-1; D ambiguous. Trimming took 3 bases from V and 5 from J, leaving 7 bases between them. Germline assignment: CDR1 SGHVS and CDR2 FQNEAQ. The CDR3 contains 12 residues. Written as DNA, the CDR3 is TGTGCCAGCAGCTTTTCGACAACTGAAGCTTTCTTT. Translation: CASSFSTTEAFF. Together with reference TRBV7-8 and TRBJ1-1, the CDR3 gives the full variable domain: GAGVSQSPRYKVAKRGQDVALRCDPISGHVSLFWYQQALGQGPEFLTYFQNEAQLDKSGLPSDRFFAERPEGSVSTLKIQRTQQEDSAVYLCASSFSTTEAFFGQGTRLTVV.

The J gene is TRBJ1-1, the V gene TRBV6-1; perhaps TRBD1 as D (6 bases). V was cut by 2 bases and J by 6 bases, with 10 bases left in between. Germline-derived CDR1 and CDR2 are MNHNS and SASEGT. The CDR3 extends over 13 amino acids. The CDR3 loop reads CASSESGVPEAFF. The CDR3 DNA follows: TGTGCCAGCAGTGAATCAGGGGTTCCTGAAGCTTTCTTT.

DNA for the CDR3: TGTGCCAGCAGCTTGGGCAGGGGGCGGAACTATGGCTACACCTTC. It translates to CASSLGRGRNYGYTF. The rearrangement uses TRBV7-8 and TRBJ1-2, with 8 bases identical to TRBD1. The CDR3 covers 15 residues. CDR1 and CDR2 from the germline V gene are SGHVS and FQNEAQ. J gave up 2 bases and V 3 bases, and 5 bases lay outside the gene matches.

The genes are TRBV2 and TRBJ1-2, with a weak D call TRBD1 (5 bases). This CDR3 has 15 residues. V was shortened by 2 bases and J by 0 bases, with 10 bases between the two germline ends. Germline V gene sequence: CDR1 SNHLY, CDR2 FYNNEI. CDR3 residues: CASSERGKANYGYTF. The CDR3 DNA follows: TGTGCCAGCAGTGAAAGGGGAAAGGCTAACTATGGCTACACCTTC.

The V and J genes are TRBV10-3 and TRBJ1-1, with D possibly matching TRBD1 (5 bases). The V and J ends lost 1 base and 5 bases respectively, with 11 bases between them. CDR3 length: 14 residues. Germline CDR1 reads ENHRY; CDR2 reads SYGVKD. CDR3 loop: CAISEFRRTTEAFF. Here the CDR3 DNA reads TGTGCCATCAGTGAGTTTCGTAGGACAACTGAAGCTTTCTTT.

This clone has only one observation. The chain employs TRBV12-3 or TRBV12-4 and TRBJ1-2, with D hard to call. V was cut by 2 bases and J by 3 bases, with 4 bases left in between. This CDR3 has 12 residues. DNA for the CDR3: TGTGCCAGCAGTTTACAGTACTATGGCTACACCTTC. Its translation is CASSLQYYGYTF.

This clone was seen a few times. The CDR3 region has the DNA TGTGCCAGCAGTTTCGCTAGCGGGGGACCCAATGAGCAGTTCTTC. It translates to CASSFASGGPNEQFF. The rearrangement joins TRBV27 to TRBJ2-1, with 10 positions matching TRBD2. The germline gives CDR1 MNHEY, CDR2 SMNVEV (reference sequence). The length of the CDR3 is 15 residues. The junction had 5 bases not matched to a gene; V was cut back by 3 bases and J by 6 bases.

V usage is TRBV5-6 and J usage is TRBJ1-2; D gene uncertain. Trimming pared 5 bases from V and 4 bases from J, leaving 18 bases between. The CDR3 spans 15 residues. From germline, CDR1 is SGHDT and CDR2 YYEEEE. The CDR3 is CASSPIGSQIYGYTF. The CDR3 DNA reads as TGTGCCAGCAGTCCCATAGGGAGTCAAATCTATGGCTACACCTTC.

This chain connects TRBV3-1 (or the pseudogene TRBV3-2) to TRBJ2-5, with D possibly matching TRBD2 (5 bases). This CDR3 spans 14 amino acids. In germline, CDR1 is LGHDT, CDR2 YNNKEL (reference sequence). V was shortened by 4 bases and J by 5 bases, with 14 bases between the two germline ends. CDR3 region: CASSLLNGVETQYF. Written as DNA, the CDR3 is TGTGCCAGCAGCCTCTTAAACGGGGTGGAGACCCAGTACTTC.

The chain employs TRBV19 and TRBJ1-1; D gene ambiguous. The CDR3 totals 15 residues. V lost 0 bases, J lost 4 bases, and 12 bases lay in between. Germline V gene sequence: CDR1 LNHDA, CDR2 SQIVND (reference sequence). CDR3 DNA sequence: TGTGCCAGTAGTATAGATGAGGCCAGCGGCACTGAAGCTTTCTTT. Amino acids: CASSIDEASGTEAFF. Variable domain in full (rest from reference TRBV19 and TRBJ1-1): DGGITQSPKYLFRKEGQNVTLSCEQNLNHDAMYWYRQDPGQGLRLIYYSQIVNDFQKGDIAEGYSVSREKKESFPLTVTSAQKNPTAFYLCASSIDEASGTEAFFGQGTRLTVV.

This sequence joins TRBV6-1 and TRBJ1-6; no clear D. Germline V CDR1 and CDR2: MNHNS, SASEGT. Trimming removed 2 bases at V and 3 bases at J, with 8 bases between. This CDR3 has 15 amino acids. CDR3 loop: CASSESVNYNSPLHF. CDR3 sequence (DNA): TGTGCCAGCAGTGAATCAGTCAACTATAATTCACCCCTCCACTTT.

The chain combines TRBV7-8 with TRBJ1-1; TRBD1 matches 7 bases. J lost 7 bases, V lost 1 base, and 3 bases had no gene match. The CDR3 covers 13 residues. In germline, CDR1 is SGHVS, CDR2 FQNEAQ. The CDR3 region is CASSLEGGGEAFF. The DNA of the CDR3 is TGTGCCAGCAGCTTAGAAGGGGGCGGTGAAGCTTTCTTT. Full variable domain (missing parts from reference TRBV7-8 and TRBJ1-1): GAGVSQSPRYKVAKRGQDVALRCDPISGHVSLFWYQQALGQGPEFLTYFQNEAQLDKSGLPSDRFFAERPEGSVSTLKIQRTQQEDSAVYLCASSLEGGGEAFFGQGTRLTVV.

V and J are TRBV7-9 and TRBJ1-1; D is uncertain. The germline CDR1 and CDR2 sequences are SEHNR and FQNEAQ (reference sequence). The CDR3 extends over 15 amino acids. V was shortened by 4 bases and J by 4 bases, with 16 bases between the two germline ends. CDR3 residues: CASSSFGSTGTEAFF. In nucleotides, the CDR3 is TGTGCCAGCAGCTCATTCGGGTCTACGGGCACTGAAGCTTTCTTT.

This clone was counted once. The V and J genes are TRBV12-3 or TRBV12-4 and TRBJ2-4, with D maybe TRBD1 (6 bases). The V end was cut by 8 bases, the J end by 11 bases, with 16 bases between. The CDR3 totals 12 residues. The CDR3 nucleotides are TGTGCCAGCGGGGATGACAGGACCCTTCAGTACTTC. The encoded protein is CASGDDRTLQYF.

This rearrangement joins TRBV11-3 to TRBJ2-2; D not resolved. V gave up 5 bases and J gave up 3 bases, with 16 bases separating them. The CDR3 extends over 16 amino acids. CDR1 and CDR2 from the germline V gene are SGHNT and YENEEA. The CDR3: CASSPGGSLDTGELFF. The CDR3, as DNA: TGTGCCAGCAGCCCCGGCGGATCGTTGGACACCGGGGAGCTGTTTTTT.

This sequence joins TRBV2 and TRBJ2-5; D possibly corresponds to TRBD1 (5 bases). CDR1 is SNHLY and CDR2 is FYNNEI in the germline V gene. V was pared by 2 bases and J by 5 bases, with 12 bases between. This CDR3 has 14 amino acids. CDR3 protein: CASSEMGAGETQYF. In DNA, the CDR3 is TGTGCCAGCAGTGAAATGGGCGCAGGGGAGACCCAGTACTTC.

This chain uses TRBV5-5 with TRBJ2-2, with D possibly TRBD1 on 5 matching bases. CDR3 length: 15 residues. The V gene lost 2 bases and the J gene lost 4 bases, with 12 bases spanning the gap. Germline V CDR1 and CDR2: SGHKS, YYEKEE (reference sequence). Written as DNA, the CDR3 is TGTGCCAGCAGCTTCAGGGCAGTTGGCACCGGGGAGCTGTTTTTT. Its protein product is CASSFRAVGTGELFF.

The chain carries TRBV7-2 and TRBJ2-7; the D gene is possibly TRBD1 (6 bases). Germline loops: CDR1 SGHTA, CDR2 FQGNSA. Trimming stripped 5 bases from V and 3 bases from J, with 14 bases between. The CDR3 is 14 amino acids. The CDR3 here is CASSPYRDVYEQYF. DNA for the CDR3: TGTGCCAGCAGCCCATACAGGGACGTCTACGAGCAGTACTTC.